Below are 22 T cell receptor beta chains sequenced from a single sample in a study of early T cells in non-severe SARS-CoV-2 infection. In TCRdb, the 5' RACE reads were re-called with MiXCR into one record per CDR3 protein. The table has approximately 65,000 distinct CDR3 sequences, around 15% seen once; the top ten hold over 12%. The sequencing input was whole blood. These TCRs come from an adult who was a healthcare worker with PCR-confirmed SARS-CoV-2 infection or an uninfected control (not recorded which).

This clonotype has a handful of counts. The J gene is TRBJ2-1, the V gene TRBV20-1, with 9 nucleotides matching TRBD1. V trimming: 4 bases; J trimming: 4 bases; junction bases outside the gene matches: 8. CDR3 length: 15 amino acids. The germline CDR1 and CDR2 sequences are DFQATT and SNEGSKA (reference sequence). The CDR3 region is CSANARQGVYNEQFF. CDR3 nucleotides: TGCAGTGCTAACGCCCGACAGGGGGTGTACAATGAGCAGTTCTTC.

This clonotype appeared many times. The J gene is TRBJ1-4, the V gene TRBV29-1; D remains ambiguous. Between the trimmed V and J ends, which lost 5 bases and 8 bases, there was a span of 12 bases. CDR1 SQVTM and CDR2 ANQGSEA come from the germline V gene. The CDR3 is 12 amino acids. Here the CDR3 reads CSVLTSFEKLFF. CDR3 nucleotide sequence: TGCAGCGTTTTGACTAGTTTCGAAAAACTGTTTTTT.

This chain connects TRBV10-3 to TRBJ2-1, with 7 bases matching TRBD2. The CDR3 is 14 amino acids. Germline values: CDR1 ENHRY, CDR2 SYGVKD. With V trimmed by 6 bases and J by 3 bases, 5 bases remained unmatched. The CDR3 DNA follows: TGTGCCATCAGCGTAGCGGGTCACTACAATGAGCAGTTCTTC. This sequence encodes CAISVAGHYNEQFF.

The sample holds a few counts of this clonotype. V and J are TRBV20-1 and TRBJ1-4; 8 nucleotides match TRBD1. Germline loops: CDR1 DFQATT, CDR2 SNEGSKA (reference sequence). The CDR3 contains 13 residues. Trimming took 8 bases from V and 7 from J; bases not matched to a gene: 9. The CDR3 here is CSYQGQDTEKLFF. DNA for the CDR3: TGCAGTTACCAGGGACAGGATACTGAAAAACTGTTTTTT.

In its sample, this clonotype was seen many times. CDR3 in amino acids: CSARPLRGDSYEQYF. The DNA for the CDR3 is TGCAGTGCTAGGCCCCTGCGGGGGGATTCCTACGAGCAGTACTTC. V and J are TRBV20-1 and TRBJ2-7, with 8 bases fitting TRBD2. This CDR3 comprises 15 residues. The junction had 8 bases not matched to a gene; V was cut back by 3 bases and J by 1 base. Germline V gene sequence: CDR1 DFQATT, CDR2 SNEGSKA (reference sequence).

This clonotype was counted at least ten times. The V call is TRBV6-6, the J call TRBJ2-2; D unresolved. From germline, CDR1 is MNHNY and CDR2 SVGAGI (reference sequence). This CDR3 is built from 16 residues. V was clipped by 5 bases and J by 4 bases, with 17 bases between them. The CDR3 region has the DNA TGTGCCAGCAGTAAGGTGAAAGGGCCCGTCACCGGGGAGCTGTTTTTT. Protein: CASSKVKGPVTGELFF.

At least ten counts were recorded for this clonotype. The V and J genes are TRBV19 and TRBJ2-3; D gene unclear. The CDR3 runs to 13 residues. The V end lost 6 bases, the J end lost 0 bases, and 7 bases lay between the germline ends. Germline CDR1 reads LNHDA; CDR2 reads SQIVND (reference sequence). CDR3 sequence: CASRGRSTDTQYF. Here the CDR3 DNA reads TGTGCCAGTAGAGGCAGGAGCACAGATACGCAGTATTTT. Filled out from reference TRBV19 and TRBJ2-3, the complete variable domain reads DGGITQSPKYLFRKEGQNVTLSCEQNLNHDAMYWYRQDPGQGLRLIYYSQIVNDFQKGDIAEGYSVSREKKESFPLTVTSAQKNPTAFYLCASRGRSTDTQYFGPGTRLTVL.

This clonotype was counted at least ten times. The chain combines TRBV6-4 with TRBJ1-5, with D perhaps TRBD1 (5 bases). This CDR3 contains 17 residues. Germline values: CDR1 MRHNA, CDR2 SNTAGT. Trimming removed 2 bases at V and 0 bases at J, with 14 bases between. CDR3 nucleotides: TGTGCCAGCAGTGACGACGGAGGGGTTCTTAGCAATCAGCCCCAGCATTTT. It codes for CASSDDGGVLSNQPQHF.

This clonotype was seen only a few times. This chain uses TRBV19 with TRBJ2-7; 7 nucleotides agree with TRBD1. Germline V gene sequence: CDR1 LNHDA, CDR2 SQIVND (reference sequence). The ends lost 4 bases at V and 1 base at J; junction bases unmatched: 7. The CDR3 is made up of 15 amino acids. The CDR3 DNA reads TGTGCCAGTAGTACTCTACAGGGGATGTCCTACGAGCAGTACTTC. Its translation is CASSTLQGMSYEQYF.

V is TRBV5-6 and J is TRBJ1-6; the D gene is possibly TRBD1 (5 bases). This CDR3 spans 16 amino acids. The germline CDR1 and CDR2 sequences are SGHDT and YYEEEE. V was cut by 0 bases and J by 6 bases, with 13 bases left in between. CDR3 region: CASSLGAGVPNSPLHF. In DNA, the CDR3 is TGTGCCAGCAGCTTGGGAGCGGGGGTACCTAATTCACCCCTCCACTTT.

Many counts were recorded for this clonotype. V is TRBV28 and J is TRBJ1-2; D is undetermined. The germline V gene has CDR1 MDHEN and CDR2 SYDVKM. This CDR3 is 13 amino acids long. V was shortened by 5 bases and J by 8 bases, with 15 bases between the two germline ends. CDR3 in amino acids: CASSLPFPGGYTF. The CDR3 DNA reads as TGTGCCAGCAGTCTCCCTTTTCCGGGCGGCTACACCTTC.

A few counts support this clonotype. V is TRBV20-1 and J is TRBJ1-1, with D possibly TRBD1 on 6 matching bases. The CDR3 runs 15 residues. CDR1 is DFQATT, CDR2 SNEGSKA, per germline (reference sequence). The germline V and J ends were trimmed by 0 bases and 5 bases, with 16 bases remaining between them. The DNA for the CDR3 is TGCAGTGCTAGAGACAGTACAGGGCGGAGTACTGAAGCTTTCTTT. Its protein product is CSARDSTGRSTEAFF.

The V and J genes are TRBV6-5 and TRBJ2-1, with 10 bases aligning to TRBD2. Trimming removed 5 bases from V and 6 bases from J; junction bases left unmatched: 1. From germline, CDR1 is MNHEY and CDR2 SVGAGI. This CDR3 has 13 amino acids. This CDR3 is CASSSGGANEQFF. CDR3 DNA sequence: TGTGCCAGCAGTAGCGGGGGGGCCAATGAGCAGTTCTTC.

This chain uses TRBV6-2 or TRBV6-3 with TRBJ2-3, with 9 positions matching TRBD1. V shed 6 bases and J 1 base; nucleotides not matched to a gene: 5. The CDR3 has 15 amino acids. Per germline, CDR1 MNHEY and CDR2 SVGEGT. The CDR3 DNA is TGTGCCAGCAGCCGGACAGGGGAGGGCACAGATACGCAGTATTTT. The encoded protein is CASSRTGEGTDTQYF.

Regarding this clonotype: A junction boundary mismatches the germline segment, possibly from a read error. The chain recombines TRBV7-9 with TRBJ1-6; possible D gene TRBD1, 5 bases. CDR3 length: 17 amino acids. Germline V gene data show CDR1 as SEHNR and CDR2 as FQNEAQ (reference sequence). The CDR3 loop is CVSNTVTGRSYNSPLHF. CDR3 in DNA: TGTGTCAGCAACACGGTAACAGGCCGCTCCTATAATTCACCCCTCCACTTT.

The V and J genes are TRBV20-1 and TRBJ2-3; D is possibly TRBD2 (5 bases). Germline CDR1 reads DFQATT; CDR2 reads SNEGSKA (reference sequence). Trimming removed 0 bases from V and 6 bases from J, with 10 bases in between. There are 13 residues in the CDR3. CDR3 region: CSAREGGVDTQYF. In DNA form, the CDR3 reads TGCAGTGCTAGAGAAGGAGGTGTGGATACGCAGTATTTT.

This clonotype was recorded many times. The gene calls are TRBV6-1 and TRBJ2-5, with 10 bases lining up with TRBD2. The CDR3 runs to 17 residues. With V trimmed by 3 bases and J by 5 bases, 12 bases remained unmatched. Germline values: CDR1 MNHNS, CDR2 SASEGT. This chain's CDR3 is CASSDIHSGGADETQYF. In nucleotides, the CDR3 is TGTGCCAGCAGTGATATTCACAGCGGGGGGGCTGACGAGACCCAGTACTTC.

This clonotype was counted ten times or more. The chain recombines TRBV30 with TRBJ1-4, with no clear D. Trimming shortened V by 5 bases and J by 5 bases, and 12 bases separated the two germline ends. Germline assignment: CDR1 GTSNPN and CDR2 SVGIG (reference sequence). The CDR3 extends over 13 amino acids. The CDR3 loop reads CAWALRRNEKLFF. The CDR3 DNA is TGTGCCTGGGCCCTTCGGAGAAATGAAAAACTGTTTTTT.

This rearrangement joins TRBV11-2 to TRBJ2-1, with D possibly being TRBD2 (5 bases). CDR1 and CDR2 (germline): SGHAT, FQNNGV. The V end was cut by 2 bases, the J end by 2 bases, with 13 bases between. This CDR3 has 16 amino acids. CDR3 sequence reads: CASSLQPGFPYNEQFF. The CDR3 DNA follows: TGTGCCAGCAGCTTACAGCCGGGATTCCCCTACAATGAGCAGTTCTTC. Complete variable domain (other parts from reference TRBV11-2 and TRBJ2-1): EAGVAQSPRYKIIEKRQSVAFWCNPISGHATLYWYQQILGQGPKLLIQFQNNGVVDDSQLPKDRFSAERLKGVDSTLKIQPAKLEDSAVYLCASSLQPGFPYNEQFFGPGTRLTVL.

This clonotype was observed a few times. The chain joins TRBV12-3 or TRBV12-4 to TRBJ2-3; unclear D gene. This CDR3 region has 13 residues. The V gene lost 6 bases and the J gene lost 5 bases, with 12 bases spanning the gap. CDR3 DNA sequence: TGTGCCAGCAGCCCCGGTCGTGGAGATACGCAGTATTTT. Protein product: CASSPGRGDTQYF.

The chain combines TRBV20-1 with TRBJ2-5, with TRBD2 matching over 7 bases. Germline values: CDR1 DFQATT, CDR2 SNEGSKA (reference sequence). The CDR3 length is 14 residues. Trimming took 4 bases from V and 5 from J; bases not matched to a gene: 10. Here the CDR3 DNA reads TGCAGTGCTATCCGGTTGGGACTAACGGAGACCCAGTACTTC. Its translation: CSAIRLGLTETQYF.

Ten or more counts support this clonotype. The CDR3 sequence is CASSTTGDSNQPQHF. The CDR3 nucleotides read TGTGCCAGCAGTACAACAGGGGATAGCAATCAGCCCCAGCATTTT. The chain has TRBV6-6 and TRBJ1-5; 7 positions agree with TRBD1. CDR3 length: 15 amino acids. CDR1 MNHNY and CDR2 SVGAGI come from the germline V gene (reference sequence). Germline trimming cut 5 bases from V and 0 bases from J; bases unmatched to any gene: 4.